This T cell receptor beta chain was profiled in a study of T cells after yellow fever vaccination. TCRdb reprocessed the 5' RACE reads with MiXCR, giving one entry per CDR3 protein. The sample yields about 63,000 distinct CDR3 sequences, around 7.4% seen once. This CDR3 region has 15 residues. Trimming took off 0 bases at V and 0 bases at J, with 6 bases between the two ends. Germline V gene lookup returns CDR1 SGHKS and CDR2 YYEKEE (reference sequence). This clonotype was seen many times. The sample in question was CD8+ T cells sorted from PBMCs, obtained 15 days after the yellow fever booster vaccination. This receptor was identified in a man aged 30 to 45 who received the YFV17D yellow fever vaccine. The chain uses TRBV5-5 and TRBJ1-4; D unclear. The CDR3 coding sequence is TGTGCCAGCAGCTTGGCCGGGGCAACTAATGAAAAACTGTTTTTT. This translates into CASSLAGATNEKLFF.